These 19 T cell receptor beta chains were sequenced from one sample in a study of blood T cells in healthy people across ages. A sample-barcoded 5' primer and a J-beta primer mix were used in a second PCR of roughly 7 to 11 cycles. TCRdb redid the calling of the 5' RACE reads with MiXCR, one entry per CDR3 protein. The profile covers hundreds of thousands of distinct CDR3 sequences, with roughly 50% appearing a single time and around 20% taken by the ten largest. Input material: blood. The receptors were sampled from a man aged 25 to 45 in good health.

The chain combines TRBV10-3 with TRBJ2-5; D might be TRBD1 (6 bases). Germline V lookup: CDR1 ENHRY, CDR2 SYGVKD. This CDR3 has 15 amino acids. The germline V and J ends were trimmed by 2 bases and 1 base, with 11 bases remaining between them. DNA of the CDR3: TGTGCCATCAGTGAGAACGGACAGCCCCAAGAGACCCAGTACTTC. This encodes CAISENGQPQETQYF.

This chain links TRBV29-1 with TRBJ2-1; TRBD1 might be the D (5 bases). V was shortened by 7 bases and J by 5 bases, with 15 bases between the two germline ends. The V gene's germline CDR1 is SQVTM and CDR2 ANQGSEA. The CDR3 runs 13 residues. The CDR3 nucleotides read TGCAGCGCGACGACAGCCCTAGACAATGAGCAGTTCTTC. It encodes CSATTALDNEQFF.

The rearrangement joins TRBV10-3 to TRBJ1-5; D remains unclear. Germline assignment: CDR1 ENHRY and CDR2 SYGVKD. The CDR3 length is 12 residues. Deletions cut 10 bases from V and 3 bases from J, with 10 bases between. The CDR3 loop is CATAGDNQPQHF. DNA of the CDR3: TGTGCCACGGCTGGGGACAATCAGCCCCAGCATTTT.

This clonotype was recorded a few times. The chain is built from TRBV10-3 and TRBJ2-1, with D tentatively TRBD1 (6 bases). This CDR3 is built from 18 residues. Deletions cut 4 bases from V and 5 bases from J, with 24 bases between. The germline V gene encodes CDR1 ENHRY and CDR2 SYGVKD. This chain's CDR3 is CAISGAGAARIHHNEQFF. The CDR3 nucleotides are TGTGCCATCAGTGGAGCAGGGGCCGCCCGCATCCACCACAATGAGCAGTTCTTC.

The V and J genes are TRBV5-1 and TRBJ2-3, with a possible D match to TRBD2 (5 bases). CDR1 and CDR2 (germline): SGHRS, YFSETQ. V was shortened by 4 bases and J by 2 bases, with 11 bases between the two germline ends. The CDR3 extends over 14 amino acids. For the CDR3, the DNA is TGCGCCAGCAGCCCCCGGCGGGTCACAGATACGCAGTATTTT. Protein product: CASSPRRVTDTQYF.

The V and J genes are TRBV9 and TRBJ2-7; TRBD2 agrees at 11 bases. The CDR3 runs 14 residues. The germline V gene encodes CDR1 SGDLS and CDR2 YYNGEE. V shed 3 bases, J shed 3 bases, and the junction held 2 bases outside the gene matches. CDR3 in amino acids: CASSDGTSGYEQYF. In nucleotides, the CDR3 is TGTGCCAGCAGCGACGGGACTAGCGGCTACGAGCAGTACTTC.

The sample holds one count of this clonotype. The rearrangement joins TRBV7-8 to TRBJ2-1; TRBD1 is a possible D gene (6 bases). In germline, CDR1 is SGHVS, CDR2 FQNEAQ. The V gene lost 1 base and the J gene lost 1 base, with 8 bases spanning the gap. The CDR3 sequence is 15 residues long. The CDR3 loop reads CASSLDRVSYNEQFF. As DNA, the CDR3 is TGTGCCAGCAGCTTAGACAGGGTTTCCTACAATGAGCAGTTCTTC. Looking up the rest from reference TRBV7-8 and TRBJ2-1 gives the full variable domain: GAGVSQSPRYKVAKRGQDVALRCDPISGHVSLFWYQQALGQGPEFLTYFQNEAQLDKSGLPSDRFFAERPEGSVSTLKIQRTQQEDSAVYLCASSLDRVSYNEQFFGPGTRLTVL.

The chain has TRBV7-9 and TRBJ2-1, with D possibly being TRBD1 or TRBD2 (6 bases each). This CDR3 has 14 residues. Trimming took 0 bases from V and 15 from J, leaving 18 bases between them. Germline V lookup: CDR1 SEHNR, CDR2 FQNEAQ (reference sequence). The CDR3 region is CASSLAGITGAVFF. CDR3 nucleotide sequence: TGTGCCAGCAGCTTAGCCGGGATAACGGGGGCGGTGTTCTTC.

This clonotype was counted only a few times. The CDR3 loop reads CASSLSSRQFF. Here the CDR3 DNA reads TGTGCCAGCAGTTTAAGTAGCCGGCAGTTCTTC. This chain uses TRBV12-3 or TRBV12-4 with TRBJ2-1; no definite D call. V was trimmed by 2 bases and J by 12 bases, leaving 8 bases between them. The length of the CDR3 is 11 residues.

CDR3 region: CATSRDMESTQYF. The CDR3 DNA is TGTGCCACCAGCAGAGATATGGAGAGTACGCAGTATTTT. The V and J genes are TRBV15 and TRBJ2-3, with unresolved D. Germline V gives CDR1 LNHNV, CDR2 YYDKDF (reference sequence). The V end lost 0 bases, the J end lost 8 bases, and 9 bases lay between the germline ends. This CDR3 contains 13 residues.

The J gene is TRBJ1-2, the V gene TRBV28; D perhaps matches TRBD1 (6 bases). The germline V gene has CDR1 MDHEN and CDR2 SYDVKM. CDR3 length equals 15 residues. The ends were cut back, 5 bases at V and 6 bases at J, with 19 bases in the middle. Written as DNA, the CDR3 is TGTGCCAGCAGTCCATCCCGAACAGGGAGAGATGGCTACACCTTC. Protein sequence: CASSPSRTGRDGYTF.

The V and J genes are TRBV9 and TRBJ2-1; D is unclear. Germline V CDR1 and CDR2: SGDLS, YYNGEE. CDR3 length: 14 amino acids. Trimming stripped 3 bases from V and 8 bases from J, with 15 bases between. The CDR3 nucleotides read TGTGCCAGCAGCGGTGCCTTATTACGCGATGAGCAGTTCTTC. Its translation is CASSGALLRDEQFF.

This chain connects TRBV15 to TRBJ2-5; no definite D call. The ends were cut back, 3 bases at V and 7 bases at J, with 6 bases in the middle. Germline V gives CDR1 LNHNV, CDR2 YYDKDF (reference sequence). This CDR3 spans 11 amino acids. Written as DNA, the CDR3 is TGTGCCACCAGCAGCTCTGGGACCCAGTACTTC. Its translation: CATSSSGTQYF.

This clonotype showed up just a few times. The rearrangement uses TRBV6-2 or TRBV6-3 and TRBJ2-5; D possibly corresponds to TRBD1 (6 bases). CDR1 and CDR2 (germline): MNHEY, SVGEGT. The CDR3 contains 17 residues. V was pared by 5 bases and J by 2 bases, with 21 bases between. CDR3 residues: CASSPSFDRRAQETQYF. The DNA of the CDR3 is TGTGCCAGCAGTCCGTCATTTGACAGGAGAGCACAAGAGACCCAGTACTTC.

The chain combines TRBV25-1 with TRBJ1-4; no clear D gene. CDR1 and CDR2 (germline): MGHDK, SYGVNS. V was clipped by 9 bases and J by 8 bases, with 10 bases between them. The CDR3 is 11 amino acids. In DNA form, the CDR3 reads TGTGCCAGTTCAGGATTCGAAAAACTGTTTTTT. This gives the protein CASSGFEKLFF.

This clonotype was observed at least ten times. This sequence joins TRBV13 and TRBJ2-7, with D possibly matching TRBD1 (6 bases). V lost 4 bases and J 7 bases, leaving 8 bases between the germline ends. The CDR3 consists of 11 residues. In germline, CDR1 is PRHDT, CDR2 FYEKMQ (reference sequence). The DNA of the CDR3 is TGTGCCAGCAGCTCTAGGGGGGAGCAGTACTTC. It codes for CASSSRGEQYF.

This chain links TRBV4-2 with TRBJ1-6; D uncertain. Looked up from germline, CDR1 is LGHNA and CDR2 is YNFKEQ. Trimming pared 4 bases from V and 6 bases from J, leaving 22 bases between. The CDR3 is 18 amino acids. CDR3 residues: CASSPSGSLKGGNSPLHF. CDR3 nucleotides: TGTGCCAGCAGCCCATCAGGCTCCCTTAAGGGCGGTAATTCACCCCTCCACTTT.

This clonotype was found a few times. This rearrangement joins TRBV3-1 to TRBJ1-2, with D tentatively TRBD1 (5 bases). Germline lookup yields CDR1 LGHDT and CDR2 YNNKEL (reference sequence). CDR3 size: 15 residues. Trimming took off 0 bases at V and 4 bases at J, with 12 bases between the two ends. Written as DNA, the CDR3 is TGTGCCAGCAGCCAAGAGCAGGGTGTCTCCTATGGCTACACCTTC. Translating it yields CASSQEQGVSYGYTF.

This chain uses TRBV28 with TRBJ1-5, with D maybe TRBD1 (5 bases). V lost 5 bases to trimming and J lost 7 bases, with 18 bases between them. CDR3 size: 15 residues. Germline lookup yields CDR1 MDHEN and CDR2 SYDVKM. Written as DNA, the CDR3 is TGTGCCAGCAGTACCCACGGGGGATTAGGGCAGCCCCAGCATTTT. Translating it yields CASSTHGGLGQPQHF.